This entry lists 18 T cell receptor beta chains sequenced from one sample in a study of shared clonotypes between healthy human individuals. The naive CD8 subset, CD45RO-negative cells positively selected for CCR7, excluded terminally differentiated effector memory CD45RA+ cells. Some clones are missing from TCRdb's copy, which holds only in-frame ones; the method was immunoSEQ multiplex PCR. The sample holds roughly 590,000 clones, roughly 95% seen once. Sample: naive CD8+ T cells sorted from blood. Every receptor here comes from a woman aged 25 to 39 in good health.

The gene calls are TRBV7-8 and TRBJ2-1, with TRBD2 matching 14 bases. The V gene's germline CDR1 is SGHVS and CDR2 FQNEAQ. The CDR3 has 19 residues. Germline trimming cut 3 bases from V and 6 bases from J; bases unmatched to any gene: 13. The chain's CDR3 is CASSLVQGLAGVLRNEQFF. The CDR3 DNA reads as TGTGCCAGCAGCTTGGTTCAGGGACTAGCGGGAGTTTTACGCAATGAGCAGTTCTTC.

The chain recombines TRBV7-3 with TRBJ2-1, with D unresolved. This CDR3 contains 16 residues. V was shortened by 5 bases and J by 5 bases, with 19 bases between the two germline ends. Germline V CDR1 and CDR2: SGHTA, FQGTGA. As DNA, the CDR3 is TGTGCCAGCAGCCAAACTCCGGACCTCGGCCACAATGAGCAGTTCTTC. This codes for CASSQTPDLGHNEQFF. Filled out from reference TRBV7-3 and TRBJ2-1, the complete variable domain reads GAGVSQTPSNKVTEKGKYVELRCDPISGHTALYWYRQSLGQGPEFLIYFQGTGAADDSGLPNDRFFAVRPEGSVSTLKIQRTERGDSAVYLCASSQTPDLGHNEQFFGPGTRLTVL.

The rearrangement joins TRBV15 to TRBJ2-7, with D perhaps TRBD2 (6 bases). The CDR3 is 15 residues long. Germline-derived CDR1 and CDR2 are LNHNV and YYDKDF (reference sequence). V dropped 5 bases and J dropped 3 bases, with 17 bases sitting between them. CDR3 residues: CATSGGPRGFYEQYF. CDR3 nucleotides: TGTGCCACCAGCGGCGGGCCCCGGGGGTTCTACGAGCAGTACTTC.

The chain's CDR3 is CASSSRTGSNEQYF. CDR3 DNA sequence: TGTGCCAGCAGTTCACGGACAGGGTCTAACGAGCAGTACTTC. The rearrangement joins TRBV27 to TRBJ2-7, with TRBD1 matching over 8 bases. V lost 4 bases to trimming and J lost 5 bases; unmatched junction nucleotides: 7. Germline V CDR1 and CDR2: MNHEY, SMNVEV (reference sequence). This CDR3 comprises 14 residues.

The chain is built from TRBV10-1 and TRBJ2-7, with D uncertain. CDR3 length: 13 amino acids. Germline CDR1 is WNHNN and CDR2 is SYGVQD (reference sequence). V lost 3 bases, J lost 5 bases, and 11 bases lay in between. CDR3 amino acids: CASSDLPTNEQYF. In nucleotides, the CDR3 is TGCGCCAGCAGTGACCTTCCCACTAACGAGCAGTACTTC.

The chain employs TRBV5-8 and TRBJ2-2, with D perhaps being TRBD1 or TRBD2 (7 bases each). This CDR3 comprises 15 residues. Trimming cost V 4 bases and J 3 bases, with 13 bases left between them. Per germline, CDR1 SGHTS and CDR2 YDEGEE. The CDR3 loop reads CASSLQGRDTGELFF. CDR3 coding DNA: TGTGCCAGCAGCCTACAGGGGAGGGACACCGGGGAGCTGTTTTTT.

CDR3 residues: CASSSSVDTQYF. The CDR3, as DNA: TGTGCCAGCAGCTCCTCAGTTGATACGCAGTATTTT. J is TRBJ2-3 and V is TRBV5-4, with unresolved D. With 3 bases removed from V and 6 bases from J, the gap between germline ends came to 8 bases. Germline CDR1 reads SGHNT; CDR2 reads YYREEE (reference sequence). This CDR3 contains 12 residues.

The chain has TRBV5-1 and TRBJ2-2, with D possibly matching TRBD2 (6 bases). V gave up 0 bases and J gave up 10 bases, with 19 bases separating them. The CDR3 is 16 amino acids. Germline CDR1 SGHRS, CDR2 YFSETQ. The CDR3 here is CASSLGIWDSWEELFF. In DNA, the CDR3 is TGCGCCAGCAGCTTGGGGATCTGGGACTCCTGGGAGGAGCTGTTTTTT.

The chain combines TRBV6-1 with TRBJ2-4; perhaps TRBD1 as D (5 bases). The CDR3 contains 16 residues. The V gene's germline CDR1 is MNHNS and CDR2 SASEGT. V was pared by 4 bases and J by 0 bases, with 13 bases between. CDR3 sequence: CASSGDRGLAKNIQYF. CDR3 bases: TGTGCCAGCAGTGGAGACAGAGGCTTAGCCAAAAACATTCAGTACTTC.

The chain has TRBV7-9 and TRBJ2-7, with D possibly being TRBD2 (5 bases). The CDR3 contains 14 residues. The V gene lost 2 bases and the J gene lost 4 bases, with 12 bases spanning the gap. Germline CDR1 SEHNR, CDR2 FQNEAQ (reference sequence). The CDR3 here is CASSLSERSYEQYF. CDR3 coding DNA: TGTGCCAGCAGCTTATCTGAGCGGAGTTACGAGCAGTACTTC.

The CDR3 DNA reads TGTGCCAGCAGGAATCGACAGAACAATGAGCAGTTCTTC. Translating gives CASRNRQNNEQFF. V and J are TRBV28 and TRBJ2-1, with D possibly matching TRBD1 (5 bases). This CDR3 has 13 amino acids. Germline CDR1 reads MDHEN; CDR2 reads SYDVKM. V was shortened by 6 bases and J by 5 bases, with 11 bases between the two germline ends.

The chain is built from TRBV6-5 and TRBJ1-5; D gene unclear. The V end was cut by 8 bases, the J end by 1 base, with 3 bases between. CDR1 and CDR2 (germline): MNHEY, SVGAGI. This CDR3 comprises 11 residues. As DNA, the CDR3 is TGTGCCAGCGGGAGCAATCAGCCCCAGCATTTT. This encodes CASGSNQPQHF.

The chain has TRBV7-9 and TRBJ2-1; TRBD1 matches 7 bases. This CDR3 comprises 16 residues. With V trimmed by 5 bases and J by 1 base, 8 bases remained unmatched. Germline values: CDR1 SEHNR, CDR2 FQNEAQ (reference sequence). CDR3 in amino acids: CASSGTADSSYNEQFF. CDR3 nucleotide sequence: TGTGCCAGCAGCGGGACAGCGGATAGTTCCTACAATGAGCAGTTCTTC.

The chain combines TRBV4-1 with TRBJ2-5, with D unresolved. The V end was cut by 2 bases, the J end by 1 base, with 5 bases between. CDR1 is MGHRA and CDR2 is YSYEKL in the germline V gene. This CDR3 region has 13 residues. In DNA form, the CDR3 reads TGCGCCAGCAGCCAATGGATCCAAGAGACCCAGTACTTC. Its translation is CASSQWIQETQYF.

This chain connects TRBV7-2 to TRBJ2-7; D ambiguous. V lost 5 bases, J lost 7 bases, and 27 bases lay in between. Per germline, CDR1 SGHTA and CDR2 FQGNSA. This CDR3 spans 17 amino acids. CDR3 protein: CASSPFGSEGLWGEQYF. CDR3 coding DNA: TGTGCCAGCAGCCCCTTTGGTTCGGAAGGGCTTTGGGGAGAGCAGTACTTC.

With regard to this clone: In the same sample, other DNA sequences code for this CDR3. This chain connects TRBV28 to TRBJ2-7; D call uncertain. Germline V gives CDR1 MDHEN, CDR2 SYDVKM. Trimming removed 2 bases from V and 3 bases from J, with 8 bases in between. The CDR3 runs 13 residues. This CDR3 is CASSLVGNYEQYF. The CDR3 DNA is TGTGCCAGCAGTTTAGTTGGCAACTACGAGCAGTACTTC.

The V call is TRBV19, the J call TRBJ2-1, with D unclear. From germline, CDR1 is LNHDA and CDR2 SQIVND (reference sequence). With 5 bases removed from V and 3 bases from J, the gap between germline ends came to 14 bases. The CDR3 runs to 15 residues. CDR3 bases: TGTGCCAGTAGTGCGCGCTCGGGTTACTACAATGAGCAGTTCTTC. As protein: CASSARSGYYNEQFF.

The V call is TRBV9, the J call TRBJ2-7, with 7 bases that match TRBD1. From germline, CDR1 is SGDLS and CDR2 YYNGEE. The J segment lost 0 bases and the V segment lost 6 bases, leaving 9 bases of the junction unmatched. This CDR3 has 15 residues. This CDR3 is CASKLARDSSYEQYF. The CDR3 nucleotides are TGTGCCAGCAAATTAGCCCGGGACAGCTCCTACGAGCAGTACTTC.